This TCR beta chain was profiled in a study of tumor and adjacent non-tumor tissue in lung cancer. Overall study context: Aged about 31 to 80 years, patients included nine to eleven men and 4 to 6 women with stage I to III disease.

A note on this clonotype: This may be a read error: a much more frequent sequence differs by one nucleotide.

TCRbeta libraries were built with three rounds of nested PCR, modified from ARM-PCR. MiXCR was run by TCRdb on the multiplex PCR reads, yielding one entry per CDR3 protein. This table holds some 95,000 distinct CDR3 sequences, less than 85% found once. Germline V lookup: CDR1 GTSNPN, CDR2 SVGIG (reference sequence). Trimming took off 3 bases at V and 0 bases at J, with 8 bases between the two ends. CDR3 length: 13 amino acids. The template was RNA from unsorted bulk tissue. This non-tumor lung sample came from over 3 cm beyond the tumor edge. Chemotherapy-naive patients with new lung cancer underwent thoracic surgery in China, August–late 2014.

Sequencing input: distant non-tumor lung tissue. The chain is built from TRBV30 and TRBJ1-1; D ambiguous. The TCR originated in a man in his sixties with small cell lung cancer. The CDR3: CAWRAAMNTEAFF. The CDR3 coding sequence is TGTGCCTGGAGGGCAGCGATGAACACTGAAGCTTTCTTT.